The clone carrying this T cell receptor (beta chain) was seen only once. The sample comes from a study of blood T cell repertoires in COVID-19. Study details: Acute and convalescent COVID-19 specimens originated in the United States, Italy and Spain. Sources were T cells, B-cell-depleted T cells, or PBMCs; the material itself was cDNA or gDNA.

In the authors' workflow: Reference gene primer amplification in the assay estimated nucleated cell counts. Here immunoSEQ multiplex PCR was the method, and the copy in TCRdb shows in-frame clones only, minus some. V and J calls and clone size are as listed in that table; D and trimming were resolved from the DNA. Here the sample spans hundreds of thousands of clones, 87% being singletons. Sequencing input: peripheral blood. The TCR sequence derives from a woman under 30 who had recovered from COVID-19.

CDR3 nucleotides: TGTGCCAGCATCAATGGACAGGGGAAGCAGTTCTTC. As protein: CASINGQGKQFF. This sequence joins TRBV6-5 and TRBJ2-1, with 9 bases matching TRBD1. V shed 7 bases and J 11 bases; nucleotides not matched to a gene: 6. The CDR3 covers 12 residues. CDR1 is MNHEY, CDR2 SVGAGI, per germline.